This T cell receptor (beta chain) is from a study of T cell repertoires in ileal Crohn's disease. Stated time point: neoterminal ileum biopsy at postoperative endoscopy, about 6 months after surgery. The repertoire was sequenced with immunoSEQ multiplex PCR; TCRdb's copy has only in-frame clones and lacks some. The table lists 2,600 or so clones, approximately 80% of them singletons. Material for sequencing was ileal tissue. The TCR originated in an adult with Crohn's disease.

The CDR3 bases are TGTGCCAGCAGCTTCAGAACTAGCGGCCTCACAGATACGCAGTATTTT. It specifies CASSFRTSGLTDTQYF. The rearrangement uses TRBV5-4 and TRBJ2-3; 8 bases align to TRBD2. The junction had 7 bases not matched to a gene; V was cut back by 2 bases and J by 2 bases. CDR1 is SGHNT, CDR2 YYREEE, per germline (reference sequence). The CDR3 has 16 residues. Together with reference TRBV5-4 and TRBJ2-3, the CDR3 gives the full variable domain: ETGVTQSPTHLIKTRGQQVTLRCSSQSGHNTVSWYQQALGQGPQFIFQYYREEENGRGNFPPRFSGLQFPNYSSELNVNALELDDSALYLCASSFRTSGLTDTQYFGPGTRLTVL.